This T cell receptor (beta chain) was profiled in a study of T-cell memory formation after mild COVID-19. 5'RACE primed at constant segments yielded TCR alpha and TCR beta cDNA libraries bearing sample barcodes and UMIs. TCRdb reprocessed the 5' RACE reads via MiXCR and lists one record per CDR3 protein. The sample records 350,000 or so distinct CDR3 sequences, 10% to 15% being singletons. CDR3 size: 18 residues. Germline V gene sequence: CDR1 MGHRA, CDR2 YSYEKL. J lost 1 base, V lost 3 bases, and 4 bases had no gene match. The rearrangement joins TRBV4-1 to TRBJ2-2, with 14 positions matching TRBD2. The receptor comes from a young man who had mild COVID-19 (a few samples of this study predate the infection). Cell type and time point are not known. Sequenced material: PBMCs or a T cell subset sorted from them (not recorded which). DNA of the CDR3: TGCGCCAGCAGCCAGGGACTAGCGGGGGTCCTGAACACCGGGGAGCTGTTTTTT. Its protein product is CASSQGLAGVLNTGELFF.